This T cell receptor beta chain emerged from a study of blood T cell repertoires in COVID-19. As for the study in general: Samples came from the United States, Italy and Spain, spanning acute and convalescent COVID-19. Sources were T cells, B-cell-depleted T cells, or PBMCs; the material itself was cDNA or gDNA.

The authors' processing: Reference gene primer amplification in the assay estimated nucleated cell counts. Using immunoSEQ multiplex PCR, the repertoire was profiled, and TCRdb retains in-frame clones only, with some absent. The V and J calls and clone size are taken from that table; D and trimming were inferred from the DNA. This table has some 220,000 clones, about nine tenths appearing once. J gave up 5 bases and V 6 bases, and 0 bases lay outside the gene matches. The CDR3 consists of 12 residues. CDR1 MNHEY and CDR2 SVGAGI come from the germline V gene. Individuals aged about 18 to 89 years were recruited from around 22 US areas.

The clonotype was recovered from a woman in her 40s with acute COVID-19. The chain has TRBV6-5 and TRBJ2-2, with 7 positions matching TRBD2. Sequenced input: PBMCs or T cells enriched from blood (not recorded which). The CDR3 here is CASRAGTGELFF. The CDR3, as DNA: TGTGCCAGCAGAGCGGGGACCGGGGAGCTGTTTTTT.